The 32 T cell receptor beta chains given below trace back to one sample, sequenced in a study of T cell responses to AZD1222 COVID-19 vaccine. The table came from immunoSEQ multiplex PCR; TCRdb's copy has only in-frame clones and leaves some out. This table has about 150,000 clones, more than 90% appearing once. Source: peripheral blood, taken 28 days after the second AZD1222 dose. Source of these receptors: an adult who received the AZD1222 COVID-19 vaccine.

This clone is a singleton in its sample. DNA of the CDR3: TGTGCCAGCAGCGTAATCGGACTGATACAAGAGACCCAGTACTTC. It translates to CASSVIGLIQETQYF. The V and J genes are TRBV5-5 and TRBJ2-5; possible D gene TRBD2, 5 bases. CDR1 SGHKS and CDR2 YYEKEE come from the germline V gene (reference sequence). Trimming took off 4 bases at V and 2 bases at J, with 15 bases between the two ends. This CDR3 spans 15 amino acids.

The V gene is TRBV11-3, the J gene TRBJ2-1; 14 bases are a match to TRBD2. Trimming at V came to 2 bases and at J to 12 bases, leaving 6 bases not matched to a gene. The CDR3 has 15 amino acids. The germline V gene encodes CDR1 SGHNT and CDR2 YENEEA. The CDR3 DNA reads TGTGCCAGCAGCTTAACCCCCGGGACTAGCGGGAGGCAGTTCTTC. This translates into CASSLTPGTSGRQFF.

This clone is a singleton in its sample. The CDR3 DNA sequence: TGCGCCAGCAGCCAAGTCACTAGAAACACTGAAGCTTTCTTT. It translates to CASSQVTRNTEAFF. This chain links TRBV4-3 with TRBJ1-1; D remains unclear. The CDR3 is made up of 14 amino acids. Trimming took off 1 base at V and 2 bases at J, with 8 bases between the two ends. Germline V gene sequence: CDR1 LGHNA, CDR2 YSLEER.

V usage is TRBV5-1 and J usage is TRBJ2-5; no clear D. Deletions cut 0 bases from V and 3 bases from J, with 9 bases between. Germline-derived CDR1 and CDR2 are SGHRS and YFSETQ. This CDR3 has 14 residues. CDR3 in amino acids: CASSLAGGEETQYF. The CDR3 DNA is TGCGCCAGCAGCTTGGCGGGCGGAGAAGAGACCCAGTACTTC.

The CDR3 region is CASIRQGGDTEAFF. The CDR3 nucleotides read TGTGCCAGCATTAGACAGGGGGGGGACACTGAAGCTTTCTTT. This chain uses TRBV6-5 with TRBJ1-1, with 9 bases identical to TRBD1. The V segment lost 7 bases and the J segment 3 bases; nucleotides outside the gene matches: 6. CDR1 is MNHEY, CDR2 SVGAGI, per germline. The CDR3 has 14 amino acids.

The gene calls are TRBV18 and TRBJ2-5; D is unresolved. The length of the CDR3 is 12 residues. Germline lookup yields CDR1 KGHSH and CDR2 LQKENI. The ends were cut back, 6 bases at V and 2 bases at J, with 7 bases in the middle. CDR3 DNA sequence: TGTGCCAGCTCCCCCCAACAAGAGACCCAGTACTTC. This translates into CASSPQQETQYF.

V usage is TRBV30 and J usage is TRBJ2-1; TRBD1 matches 11 bases. The V gene's germline CDR1 is GTSNPN and CDR2 SVGIG (reference sequence). The V gene end was trimmed by 0 bases and the J gene end by 7 bases; junction bases not matched to a gene: 8. This CDR3 comprises 16 residues. This CDR3 reads CAWSVSGTGGRNEQFF. The CDR3 coding sequence is TGTGCCTGGAGTGTAAGTGGGACAGGGGGAAGGAATGAGCAGTTCTTC.

The chain combines TRBV11-3 with TRBJ2-2; D call uncertain. Trimming took 1 base from V and 4 from J, leaving 10 bases between them. Germline lookup yields CDR1 SGHNT and CDR2 YENEEA. The CDR3 spans 15 residues. The CDR3 reads CASSLAGESTGELFF. The CDR3 nucleotides are TGTGCCAGCAGCTTAGCGGGCGAGAGCACCGGGGAGCTGTTTTTT.

In DNA form, the CDR3 reads TGTGCCAGCAGCCAGAATCTAGGGGGGGGGAACAATGAGCAGTTCTTC. Its translation is CASSQNLGGGNNEQFF. V usage is TRBV3-1 (or the pseudogene TRBV3-2) and J usage is TRBJ2-1; D perhaps matches TRBD2 (7 bases). Trimming took off 3 bases at V and 5 bases at J, with 17 bases between the two ends. CDR1 and CDR2 from the germline V gene are LGHDT and YNNKEL (reference sequence). The CDR3 totals 16 residues.

The chain has TRBV6-2 or TRBV6-3 and TRBJ1-2; TRBD1 might be the D (6 bases). CDR1 and CDR2 (germline): MNHEY, SVGEGT. The CDR3 length is 13 residues. The germline V and J ends were trimmed by 3 bases and 9 bases, with 14 bases remaining between them. CDR3 amino acids: CASSYSGAVSYTF. CDR3 sequence (DNA): TGTGCCAGCAGTTATTCAGGGGCGGTTAGCTACACCTTC.

This clone was seen more than once but under ten times. The chain couples TRBV18 to TRBJ1-2, with D maybe TRBD1 (5 bases). The CDR3 totals 16 residues. CDR1 is KGHSH and CDR2 is LQKENI in the germline V gene. The germline V and J ends were trimmed by 3 bases and 3 bases, with 17 bases remaining between them. In nucleotides, the CDR3 is TGTGCCAGCTCACCTTCGGGGGGTCTGAACGACTATGGCTACACCTTC. Protein product: CASSPSGGLNDYGYTF. The complete variable domain, with remaining parts taken from reference TRBV18 and TRBJ1-2, reads NAGVMQNPRHLVRRRGQEARLRCSPMKGHSHVYWYRQLPEEGLKFMVYLQKENIIDESGMPKERFSAEFPKEGPSILRIQQVVRGDSAAYFCASSPSGGLNDYGYTFGSGTRLTVV.

V is TRBV27 and J is TRBJ2-1, with TRBD2 matching 10 bases. The length of the CDR3 is 14 residues. The germline gives CDR1 MNHEY, CDR2 SMNVEV (reference sequence). Losses at the gene ends were 6 bases for V and 8 bases for J; bases not matched to a gene: 7. The CDR3 sequence is CASRTSGPGHEQFF. CDR3 nucleotides: TGTGCCAGCAGGACTAGCGGGCCTGGCCATGAGCAGTTCTTC.

A few counts support this clone. The J gene is TRBJ2-2, the V gene TRBV24-1, with 8 nucleotides matching TRBD2. CDR1 KGHDR and CDR2 SFDVKD come from the germline V gene. The CDR3 is made up of 16 amino acids. V was clipped by 1 base and J by 4 bases; unmatched bases: 4. The CDR3, as DNA: TGTGCCACCAGTGATTTAAGCGGGAGCGGCACCGGGGAGCTGTTTTTT. It specifies CATSDLSGSGTGELFF.

With regard to this clone: Other DNA sequences in this specimen translate into the identical CDR3. The V gene is TRBV11-2, the J gene TRBJ2-7, with a weak D call TRBD1 (5 bases). Germline lookup yields CDR1 SGHAT and CDR2 FQNNGV. This CDR3 is built from 14 residues. V lost 1 base and J 2 bases, leaving 9 bases between the germline ends. The CDR3 DNA reads as TGTGCCAGCAGCTTAGGTCAGGGTACCTACGAGCAGTACTTC. Its protein product is CASSLGQGTYEQYF.

The V call is TRBV10-3, the J call TRBJ2-3, with TRBD1 identical over 7 bases. Trimming cost V 6 bases and J 3 bases; bases outside gene matches: 9. Germline CDR1 is ENHRY and CDR2 is SYGVKD. This CDR3 is built from 15 residues. This CDR3 reads CAIRRTGGWTDTQYF. Here the CDR3 DNA reads TGTGCCATCAGGCGGACAGGAGGTTGGACAGATACGCAGTATTTT.

This rearrangement joins TRBV11-3 to TRBJ2-3; no definite D call. From germline, CDR1 is SGHNT and CDR2 YENEEA. The CDR3 covers 13 residues. V was clipped by 3 bases and J by 4 bases, with 8 bases between them. The CDR3 DNA reads TGTGCCAGCAGCTTCTGGGGATCAGATACGCAGTATTTT. It encodes CASSFWGSDTQYF.

V usage is TRBV11-3 and J usage is TRBJ2-7, with D possibly being TRBD2 (6 bases). The CDR3 has 14 amino acids. V was pared by 4 bases and J by 5 bases, with 15 bases between. The germline gives CDR1 SGHNT, CDR2 YENEEA. CDR3 in DNA: TGTGCCAGCAGCTGGGGCGGGGAGGCAGACGAGCAGTACTTC. It encodes CASSWGGEADEQYF.

For this clone: A read error may account for a junction end that differs from germline. The genes are TRBV28 and TRBJ1-2; D possibly corresponds to TRBD1 (5 bases). CDR3 length: 14 residues. In germline, CDR1 is MDHEN, CDR2 SYDVKM. CDR3 nucleotide sequence: TGTGCCAGCAGTTTATATCGACAGCCCTATAGCTACACCTTC. This translates into CASSLYRQPYSYTF.

There are a few counts of this clone. The rearrangement uses TRBV5-6 and TRBJ2-7, with D perhaps matching TRBD1 (5 bases). The CDR3 covers 14 residues. Germline lookup yields CDR1 SGHDT and CDR2 YYEEEE. V was clipped by 2 bases and J by 2 bases, with 11 bases between them. Written as DNA, the CDR3 is TGTGCCAGCAGCTTTGCACAGGCCACCTACGAGCAGTACTTC. Amino acid sequence: CASSFAQATYEQYF.

The J gene is TRBJ1-1, the V gene TRBV12-3 or TRBV12-4; a weak D match, TRBD1 (5 bases). CDR3 length: 13 amino acids. Trimming shortened V by 6 bases and J by 4 bases, and 12 bases separated the two germline ends. DNA of the CDR3: TGTGCCAGCAGACATGGAGGGGCCACTGAAGCTTTCTTT. This encodes CASRHGGATEAFF.

The chain employs TRBV2 and TRBJ1-1, with D unresolved. From germline, CDR1 is SNHLY and CDR2 FYNNEI. V lost 9 bases to trimming and J lost 3 bases, with 11 bases between them. The CDR3 runs to 12 residues. CDR3 in amino acids: CASRAMDTEAFF. The CDR3 nucleotides read TGTGCCAGTCGGGCGATGGACACTGAAGCTTTCTTT.

In this sample, this clone turned up a few times. This sequence joins TRBV5-5 and TRBJ1-6; TRBD1 matches 8 bases. This CDR3 has 16 residues. The germline V gene encodes CDR1 SGHKS and CDR2 YYEKEE (reference sequence). V lost 4 bases and J lost 3; bases outside the gene matches: 6. DNA for the CDR3: TGTGCCAGCAGCGTGGACAGGGCGAACTATAATTCACCCCTCCACTTT. Amino acids: CASSVDRANYNSPLHF. The variable domain in full, completed from reference TRBV5-5 and TRBJ1-6, reads DAGVTQSPTHLIKTRGQQVTLRCSPISGHKSVSWYQQVLGQGPQFIFQYYEKEERGRGNFPDRFSARQFPNYSSELNVNALLLGDSALYLCASSVDRANYNSPLHFGNGTRLTVT.

This rearrangement joins TRBV7-9 to TRBJ2-3, with D maybe TRBD2 (6 bases). The CDR3 totals 16 residues. Germline-derived CDR1 and CDR2 are SEHNR and FQNEAQ (reference sequence). V lost 5 bases and J lost 1, with 16 bases in between. In nucleotides, the CDR3 is TGTGCCAGCAGCCCCCCGGGACTGGGCGGCACAGATACGCAGTATTTT. The encoded protein is CASSPPGLGGTDTQYF.

The CDR3 sequence is CASSSFFQNTEAFF. The CDR3 DNA is TGCGCCAGCAGCTCGTTCTTCCAGAACACTGAAGCTTTCTTT. This rearrangement joins TRBV5-1 to TRBJ1-1; no clear D gene. V was clipped by 3 bases and J by 1 base, with 10 bases between them. The germline V gene has CDR1 SGHRS and CDR2 YFSETQ. The length of the CDR3 is 14 residues.

The rearrangement uses TRBV7-2 and TRBJ2-3; D possibly matches TRBD1 or TRBD2 (5 bases each). This CDR3 contains 18 residues. Per germline, CDR1 SGHTA and CDR2 FQGNSA. Trimming left V 0 bases short and J 4 bases short, with 20 bases between. DNA of the CDR3: TGTGCCAGCAGCTTAGCCGAGGGGAGTAGAGGTCGTTCAGATACGCAGTATTTT. Amino acids: CASSLAEGSRGRSDTQYF.

V and J are TRBV28 and TRBJ2-3; the D is unclear. The length of the CDR3 is 15 residues. Trimming cost V 2 bases and J 0 bases, with 9 bases left between them. Germline V gene lookup returns CDR1 MDHEN and CDR2 SYDVKM. For the CDR3, the DNA is TGTGCCAGCAGTTTACCTTACAGAAGCACAGATACGCAGTATTTT. Its protein is CASSLPYRSTDTQYF.

The J gene is TRBJ2-3, the V gene TRBV9; 9 bases map to TRBD2. J was trimmed by 3 bases and V by 6 bases; bases with no gene match: 2. Germline V gene lookup returns CDR1 SGDLS and CDR2 YYNGEE. This CDR3 contains 13 residues. As DNA, the CDR3 is TGTGCCAGCACTAGCGGGACGACAGATACGCAGTATTTT. As protein: CASTSGTTDTQYF.

This chain links TRBV7-3 with TRBJ2-1; maybe TRBD1 (6 bases). This CDR3 is built from 14 residues. Trimming took 5 bases from V and 5 from J, leaving 13 bases between them. CDR1 SGHTA and CDR2 FQGTGA come from the germline V gene. The CDR3 spells CASSPKGVHNEQFF. CDR3 DNA: TGTGCCAGCAGCCCAAAGGGGGTGCACAATGAGCAGTTCTTC.

V gene TRBV10-1 combines with J gene TRBJ2-2; D gene ambiguous. The V gene lost 6 bases and the J gene lost 1 base, with 6 bases spanning the gap. The CDR3 loop spans 13 amino acids. Germline V gives CDR1 WNHNN, CDR2 SYGVQD (reference sequence). CDR3 nucleotide sequence: TGCGCCAGCAGCATTATGAACACCGGGGAGCTGTTTTTT. Translated, it gives CASSIMNTGELFF.

The chain links TRBV9 to TRBJ2-3; 7 bases agree with TRBD2. The CDR3 covers 14 residues. The germline V gene has CDR1 SGDLS and CDR2 YYNGEE. V lost 4 bases, J lost 9 bases, and 11 bases stayed unmatched. Written as DNA, the CDR3 is TGTGCCAGCAGCCTTACCACTAGCGCTAGAACGCAGTATTTT. This gives the protein CASSLTTSARTQYF.

The chain uses TRBV21-1 and TRBJ2-5; the table assigns TRBD1, which was not confirmed against the DNA. TRBV21-1 is classified as a pseudogene. This CDR3 has 14 amino acids. In nucleotides, the CDR3 is TGTGCCAGCAGCGACAGGGTGGGACAAGAGACCCAGTACTTC. It is translated as CASSDRVGQETQYF.

The rearrangement links TRBV12-5 to TRBJ2-1; TRBD2 aligns across 7 bases. V lost 0 bases, J lost 5 bases, and 13 bases stayed unmatched. Germline-derived CDR1 and CDR2 are LGHNT and FRNRAP. The CDR3 loop spans 18 amino acids. DNA for the CDR3: TGTGCTAGTGGTTTGGTTCTGGGCGGGAGAACCCCACACAATGAGCAGTTCTTC. Translation: CASGLVLGGRTPHNEQFF. The complete variable domain, with remaining parts taken from reference TRBV12-5 and TRBJ2-1, reads DARVTQTPRHKVTEMGQEVTMRCQPILGHNTVFWYRQTMMQGLELLAYFRNRAPLDDSGMPKDRFSAEMPDATLATLKIQPSEPRDSAVYFCASGLVLGGRTPHNEQFFGPGTRLTVL.